Following are 13 T cell receptor beta chains from one sample sequenced in a study of T cells in tumors after PD-1 blockade. Method: immunoSEQ multiplex PCR; TCRdb's copy keeps in-frame clones and lacks some. The data contain about 63,000 clones, approximately 79% of them singletons. The sample in question was PBMCs, obtained after anti-PD-1 treatment. The receptors originated from a human donor with basal cell carcinoma.

This clone was seen a few times. This rearrangement joins TRBV27 to TRBJ1-5; a possible D gene is TRBD1 (5 bases). This CDR3 is built from 14 residues. V lost 3 bases and J lost 0, with 6 bases in between. CDR1 and CDR2 (germline): MNHEY, SMNVEV (reference sequence). The CDR3 reads CASSFRDSNQPQHF. CDR3 nucleotides: TGTGCCAGCAGTTTCAGGGATAGCAATCAGCCCCAGCATTTT.

The chain couples TRBV5-1 to TRBJ1-2; 9 bases agree with TRBD1. Germline lookup yields CDR1 SGHRS and CDR2 YFSETQ. Germline trimming cut 3 bases from V and 6 bases from J; bases unmatched to any gene: 9. This CDR3 has 15 residues. As DNA, the CDR3 is TGCGCCAGCAGCTCGACCGGGACAGGGTTAGATGGCTACACCTTC. This translates into CASSSTGTGLDGYTF.

In DNA, the CDR3 is TGTGCCAGTAGGCCCGGGACGGGCGGATCACCCCTCCACTTT. Translation: CASRPGTGGSPLHF. The chain carries TRBV19 and TRBJ1-6; D may be TRBD1 (5 bases). The germline V and J ends were trimmed by 6 bases and 10 bases, with 16 bases remaining between them. From germline, CDR1 is LNHDA and CDR2 SQIVND (reference sequence). This CDR3 comprises 14 residues.

The chain carries TRBV5-6 and TRBJ2-1; either TRBD1 or TRBD2 may supply D (6 bases each). CDR3 length equals 15 residues. V was cut by 2 bases and J by 5 bases, with 14 bases left in between. In germline, CDR1 is SGHDT, CDR2 YYEEEE. The CDR3 reads CASSFDGGRDNEQFF. The CDR3 nucleotides are TGTGCCAGCAGCTTCGACGGGGGCCGGGACAATGAGCAGTTCTTC.

This clone was recorded a few times. The chain uses TRBV15 and TRBJ1-5; TRBD1 is a possible D gene (5 bases). This CDR3 has 18 amino acids. Germline V gene lookup returns CDR1 LNHNV and CDR2 YYDKDF (reference sequence). V lost 0 bases and J lost 0, with 15 bases in between. Here the CDR3 DNA reads TGTGCCACCAGCAGAGATTTAGGGGCATCCAATAGCAATCAGCCCCAGCATTTT. It yields the protein CATSRDLGASNSNQPQHF.

The rearrangement links TRBV15 to TRBJ2-3, with D hard to call. There are 12 residues in the CDR3. Germline values: CDR1 LNHNV, CDR2 YYDKDF (reference sequence). Trimming shortened V by 0 bases and J by 6 bases, and 4 bases separated the two germline ends. CDR3 nucleotide sequence: TGTGCCACCAGCAGAGAAGGCGATACGCAGTATTTT. It codes for CATSREGDTQYF.

In the case of this clone: Its ends do not fully match the called genes, so a read error is possible. The chain combines TRBV5-4 with TRBJ1-6, with D perhaps matching TRBD1 (6 bases). CDR1 SGHNT and CDR2 YYREEE come from the germline V gene (reference sequence). This CDR3 region has 10 residues. CDR3 nucleotide sequence: TGTGCCAGCAGCTTGGAAGGACAGTTCTTT. Translating it yields CASSLEGQFF.

This clone was observed a single time. This sequence joins TRBV19 and TRBJ1-1, with unresolved D. The CDR3 extends over 12 amino acids. Trimming shortened V by 6 bases and J by 7 bases, and 12 bases separated the two germline ends. The germline V gene has CDR1 LNHDA and CDR2 SQIVND (reference sequence). The CDR3 loop reads CASSFARHEAFF. In DNA form, the CDR3 reads TGTGCCAGTAGCTTCGCTCGCCATGAAGCTTTCTTT.

This clone was found a few times. The chain carries TRBV6-5 and TRBJ1-5; the D is unclear. Trimming took off 2 bases at V and 5 bases at J, with 13 bases between the two ends. This CDR3 comprises 15 residues. Germline-derived CDR1 and CDR2 are MNHEY and SVGAGI. The CDR3 protein is CASSYHRVGHQPQHF. The CDR3 DNA reads as TGTGCCAGCAGTTACCACCGGGTAGGGCATCAGCCCCAGCATTTT.

This clone was seen a handful of times. The genes are TRBV6-5 and TRBJ2-3; D might be TRBD1 (6 bases). CDR1 is MNHEY, CDR2 SVGAGI, per germline. V gave up 5 bases and J gave up 2 bases, with 14 bases separating them. This CDR3 spans 15 amino acids. The chain's CDR3 is CASSQDRTNTDTQYF. The DNA of the CDR3 is TGTGCCAGCAGTCAGGACAGAACCAACACAGATACGCAGTATTTT.

The genes are TRBV3-1 (or the pseudogene TRBV3-2) and TRBJ2-5, with TRBD2 matching 13 bases. This CDR3 spans 17 amino acids. J was trimmed by 2 bases and V by 0 bases; bases with no gene match: 3. CDR1 is LGHDT and CDR2 is YNNKEL in the germline V gene (reference sequence). The CDR3, as DNA: TGTGCCAGCAGCCAAGAACTAGCGGGGGGGCGACAAGAGACCCAGTACTTC. This translates into CASSQELAGGRQETQYF.

The chain couples TRBV6-5 to TRBJ1-2; D not resolved. The germline V gene encodes CDR1 MNHEY and CDR2 SVGAGI. V lost 2 bases, J lost 1 base, and 8 bases lay in between. The CDR3 is made up of 14 amino acids. CDR3 DNA: TGTGCCAGCAGTTACGAGCGGTTTAACTATGGCTACACCTTC. It codes for CASSYERFNYGYTF.

The V call is TRBV7-9, the J call TRBJ1-4, with D perhaps TRBD1 (5 bases). V dropped 5 bases and J dropped 5 bases, with 18 bases sitting between them. This CDR3 spans 16 amino acids. Germline assignment: CDR1 SEHNR and CDR2 FQNEAQ (reference sequence). The CDR3 loop is CASSPGTRRGNEKLFF. The CDR3 coding sequence is TGTGCCAGCAGCCCCGGAACCCGACGGGGGAATGAAAAACTGTTTTTT.